The source of this TCR beta chain is a study of blood T cell repertoires in COVID-19. Across the whole study: The United States, Italy and Spain were the sources of the acute and convalescent COVID-19 samples.

In the authors' workflow: For nucleated cells, counts were estimated from reference gene primer amplification. Sequenced by immunoSEQ multiplex PCR; TCRdb stores in-frame clones only, minus some. V and J calls and clone size are those listed in that table; D and trimming were worked out from the DNA. The data show 200,000 to 300,000 clones, approximately 88% seen once. CDR1 WNHNN and CDR2 SYGVQD come from the germline V gene (reference sequence). Trimming took 6 bases from V and 7 from J; bases not matched to a gene: 10. This CDR3 is 14 amino acids long. Clinical history as reported by participants underpinned cohort assignment.

Sequencing was performed on PBMCs or T cells enriched from blood (not recorded which). The V gene is TRBV10-1, the J gene TRBJ2-7, with TRBD2 identical over 9 bases. The origin of this receptor is a woman in her 40s with acute COVID-19. In DNA form, the CDR3 reads TGCGCCAGCAGCCCGATGGCGGGGGGGCGTGAGCAGTACTTC. Translating it yields CASSPMAGGREQYF.